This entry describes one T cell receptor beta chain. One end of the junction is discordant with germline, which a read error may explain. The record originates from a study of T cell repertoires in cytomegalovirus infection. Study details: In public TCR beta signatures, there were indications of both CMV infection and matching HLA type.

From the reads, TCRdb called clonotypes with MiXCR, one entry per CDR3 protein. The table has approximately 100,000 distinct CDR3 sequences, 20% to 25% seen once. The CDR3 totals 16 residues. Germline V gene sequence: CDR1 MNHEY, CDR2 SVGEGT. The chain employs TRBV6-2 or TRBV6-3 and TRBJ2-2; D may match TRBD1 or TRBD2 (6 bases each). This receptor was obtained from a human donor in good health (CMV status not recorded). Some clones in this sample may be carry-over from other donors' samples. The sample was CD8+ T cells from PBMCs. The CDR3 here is CVSSQWGAPGTGELFF. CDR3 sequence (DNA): TGTGTCAGCAGTCAATGGGGGGCCCCTGGGACCGGGGAGCTGTTTTTT.